The entry below gives a single T cell receptor (beta chain) sequence along with its context. This entry is derived from a study of blood T cell repertoires in COVID-19. About the study: Both acute and convalescent COVID-19 samples were obtained from the United States, Italy and Spain. T cells, B-cell-depleted T cells, or PBMCs provided the cDNA or gDNA that served as material.

Germline V gene sequence: CDR1 SGHDT, CDR2 YYEEEE. After removal of 4 bases from V and 0 bases from J, the junction contained 7 bases not matched to a gene. The CDR3 consists of 15 residues. Authors' analysis steps: Estimates of nucleated cell counts were drawn from the amplification of reference gene primers. Assay: immunoSEQ multiplex PCR; the TCRdb copy retains only in-frame clones and omits some. V and J calls and clone size follow that table, whereas D and trimming were derived from the DNA. This table holds 200,000 to 250,000 clones, 70% to 85% found once. Participants were aged about 18 to 89 years from around 24 US areas.

The clonotype comes from a woman in her sixties or seventies who had recovered from COVID-19. Input material: PBMCs or T cells enriched from blood (not recorded which). This chain joins TRBV5-6 and TRBJ2-7; 7 nucleotides match TRBD2. The CDR3 sequence: CASSPVGGGSYEQYF. CDR3 sequence (DNA): TGTGCCAGCAGCCCTGTCGGCGGGGGCTCCTACGAGCAGTACTTC.